The 8 T cell receptor beta chains given below trace back to one sample, sequenced in a study of early T cells in non-severe SARS-CoV-2 infection. TCRdb passed the 5' RACE reads through MiXCR, listing each CDR3 protein once. The sample includes tens of thousands of distinct CDR3 sequences, around 15% seen only once; the top ten take roughly 9.7%. Sequencing used whole blood. These receptors came from an adult who was a healthcare worker with PCR-confirmed SARS-CoV-2 infection or an uninfected control (not recorded which).

This clonotype showed up many times. The V call is TRBV7-3, the J call TRBJ2-1, with TRBD2 identical over 11 bases. The length of the CDR3 is 15 residues. J lost 6 bases, V lost 5 bases, and 6 bases had no gene match. Germline assignment: CDR1 SGHTA and CDR2 FQGTGA. The CDR3 nucleotides are TGTGCCAGCAGCCTTAGCGGGGGGGCATTCAATGAGCAGTTCTTC. This gives the protein CASSLSGGAFNEQFF.

The table lists this clonotype with a few counts. The CDR3 nucleotides are TGTGCCACCAGTGATATGGATACGCAGTATTTT. It specifies CATSDMDTQYF. The V call is TRBV24-1, the J call TRBJ2-3, with D unclear. V lost 3 bases, J lost 6 bases, and 3 bases lay in between. The CDR3 loop spans 11 amino acids. Germline V gene data show CDR1 as KGHDR and CDR2 as SFDVKD.

This clonotype was counted at least ten times. The chain has TRBV11-2 and TRBJ2-7, with 9 bases identical to TRBD1. CDR3 length: 14 residues. The V gene end was trimmed by 3 bases and the J gene end by 4 bases; junction bases not matched to a gene: 4. In germline, CDR1 is SGHAT, CDR2 FQNNGV. The CDR3 DNA sequence: TGTGCCAGCAGCTTGGGACAGGGACTATACGAGCAGTACTTC. Protein product: CASSLGQGLYEQYF.

The table lists this clonotype with many counts. The V and J genes are TRBV7-9 and TRBJ2-7; D unclear. The germline V and J ends were trimmed by 1 base and 0 bases, with 7 bases remaining between them. The CDR3 spans 14 residues. Germline V gives CDR1 SEHNR, CDR2 FQNEAQ (reference sequence). CDR3 nucleotides: TGTGCCAGCAGCTTAGGGGCAGCCTCCTACGAGCAGTACTTC. Translating gives CASSLGAASYEQYF.

The chain is built from TRBV28 and TRBJ2-3; 9 nucleotides match TRBD2. Germline V gene lookup returns CDR1 MDHEN and CDR2 SYDVKM. V was pared by 2 bases and J by 10 bases, with 13 bases of the junction left unmatched. The CDR3 spans 16 residues. The CDR3: CASSLDSGGPGGSQYF. CDR3 DNA sequence: TGTGCCAGCAGTTTAGATAGCGGGGGCCCCGGAGGTTCGCAGTATTTT.

This clonotype has a handful of counts. V usage is TRBV28 and J usage is TRBJ1-2, with 7 bases fitting TRBD1. J was trimmed by 6 bases and V by 1 base; bases with no gene match: 5. There are 14 residues in the CDR3. The V gene's germline CDR1 is MDHEN and CDR2 SYDVKM. CDR3 nucleotide sequence: TGTGCCAGCAGTTTATACAGGGGTTTTCATGGCTACACCTTC. It is translated as CASSLYRGFHGYTF.

This clonotype occurred many times. The genes are TRBV7-9 and TRBJ1-1; 7 bases agree with TRBD1. V lost 5 bases, J lost 0 bases, and 6 bases stayed unmatched. The CDR3 is 15 residues long. Germline CDR1 reads SEHNR; CDR2 reads FQNEAQ (reference sequence). The CDR3 here is CASSPLGQLNTEAFF. The CDR3 nucleotides read TGTGCCAGCAGCCCCCTGGGACAGCTGAACACTGAAGCTTTCTTT.

The chain combines TRBV9 with TRBJ1-5; D ambiguous. Germline V gene sequence: CDR1 SGDLS, CDR2 YYNGEE. This CDR3 contains 17 residues. V dropped 4 bases and J dropped 4 bases, with 21 bases sitting between them. CDR3 protein: CASSLPPGEGVNQPQHF. CDR3 bases: TGTGCCAGCAGCCTCCCCCCTGGGGAGGGAGTTAATCAGCCCCAGCATTTT.